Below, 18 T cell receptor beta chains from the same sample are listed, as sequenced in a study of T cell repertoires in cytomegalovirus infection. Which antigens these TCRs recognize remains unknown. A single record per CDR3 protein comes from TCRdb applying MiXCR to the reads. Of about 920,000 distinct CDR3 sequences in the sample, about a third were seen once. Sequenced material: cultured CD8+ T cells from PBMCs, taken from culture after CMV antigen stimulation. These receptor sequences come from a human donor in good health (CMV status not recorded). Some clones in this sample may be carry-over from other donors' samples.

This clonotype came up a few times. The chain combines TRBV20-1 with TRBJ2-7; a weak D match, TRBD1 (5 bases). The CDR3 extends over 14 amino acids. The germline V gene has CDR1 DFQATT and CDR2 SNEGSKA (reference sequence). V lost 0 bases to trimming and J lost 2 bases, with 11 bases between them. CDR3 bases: TGCAGTGCTAGAGATCCCAGACAGACCTACGAGCAGTACTTC. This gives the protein CSARDPRQTYEQYF.

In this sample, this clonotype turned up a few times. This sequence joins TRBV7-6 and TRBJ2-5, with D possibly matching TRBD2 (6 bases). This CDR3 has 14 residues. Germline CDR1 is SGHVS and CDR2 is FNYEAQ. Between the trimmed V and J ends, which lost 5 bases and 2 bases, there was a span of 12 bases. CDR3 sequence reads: CASSTREIQETQYF. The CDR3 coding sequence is TGTGCCAGCAGCACTCGGGAGATACAAGAGACCCAGTACTTC. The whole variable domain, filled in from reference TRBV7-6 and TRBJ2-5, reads GAGVSQSPRYKVTKRGQDVALRCDPISGHVSLYWYRQALGQGPEFLTYFNYEAQQDKSGLPNDRFSAERPEGSISTLTIQRTEQRDSAMYRCASSTREIQETQYFGPGTRLLVL.

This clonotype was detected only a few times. Written as DNA, the CDR3 is TGTGCCAGTAGTACCCAGGACAGAGGCTCCTACAATGAGCAGTTCTTC. Translation gives CASSTQDRGSYNEQFF. The V and J genes are TRBV19 and TRBJ2-1; D possibly corresponds to TRBD1 (6 bases). The CDR3 runs to 16 residues. V lost 4 bases and J 0 bases, leaving 13 bases between the germline ends. CDR1 is LNHDA, CDR2 SQIVND, per germline (reference sequence).

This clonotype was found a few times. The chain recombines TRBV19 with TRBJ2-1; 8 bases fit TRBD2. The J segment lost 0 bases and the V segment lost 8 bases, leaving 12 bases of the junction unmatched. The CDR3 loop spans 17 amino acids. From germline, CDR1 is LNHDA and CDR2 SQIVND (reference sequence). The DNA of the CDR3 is TGTGCCAGTTCCGATAGACTAGCGACTAACTCCTACAATGAGCAGTTCTTC. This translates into CASSDRLATNSYNEQFF.

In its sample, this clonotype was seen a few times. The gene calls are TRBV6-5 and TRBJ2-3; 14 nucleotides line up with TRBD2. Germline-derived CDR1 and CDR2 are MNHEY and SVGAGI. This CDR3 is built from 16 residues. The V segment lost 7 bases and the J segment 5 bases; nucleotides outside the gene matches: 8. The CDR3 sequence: CASNTGTSGGGDTQYF. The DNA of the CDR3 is TGTGCCAGCAACACGGGGACTAGCGGGGGAGGAGATACGCAGTATTTT.

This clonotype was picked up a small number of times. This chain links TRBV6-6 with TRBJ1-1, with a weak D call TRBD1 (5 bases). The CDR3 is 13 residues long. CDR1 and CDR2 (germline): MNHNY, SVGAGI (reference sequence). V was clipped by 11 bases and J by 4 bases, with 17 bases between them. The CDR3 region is CAPRGKGSTEAFF. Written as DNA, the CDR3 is TGTGCCCCCCGCGGGAAGGGGAGCACTGAAGCTTTCTTT.

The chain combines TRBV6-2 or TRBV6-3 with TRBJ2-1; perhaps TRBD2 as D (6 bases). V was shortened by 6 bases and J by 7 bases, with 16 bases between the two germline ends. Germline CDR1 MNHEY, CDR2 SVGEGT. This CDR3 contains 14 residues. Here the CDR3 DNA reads TGTGCCAGCAGAACATCCGGGGGACGGAATGAGCAGTTCTTC. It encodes CASRTSGGRNEQFF.

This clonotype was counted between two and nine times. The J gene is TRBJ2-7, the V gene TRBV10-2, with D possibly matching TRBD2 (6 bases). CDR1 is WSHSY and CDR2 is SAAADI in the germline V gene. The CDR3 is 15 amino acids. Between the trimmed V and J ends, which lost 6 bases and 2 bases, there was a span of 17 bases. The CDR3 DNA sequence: TGCGCCAGCAGCGGTACCGGGAGACACCCCTACGAGCAGTACGTC. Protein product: CASSGTGRHPYEQYV.

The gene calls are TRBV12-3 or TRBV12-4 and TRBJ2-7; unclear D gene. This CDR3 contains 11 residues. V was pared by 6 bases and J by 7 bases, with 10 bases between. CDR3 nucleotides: TGTGCCAGCAGGGAAGTCGGGGAGCAGTACTTC. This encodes CASREVGEQYF.

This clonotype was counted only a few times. For the CDR3, the DNA is TGTGCCTGCGCCGGTGGGCAGTCGAACACCGGGGAGCTGTTTTTT. Protein sequence: CACAGGQSNTGELFF. The chain is built from TRBV28 and TRBJ2-2; no clear D. CDR1 MDHEN and CDR2 SYDVKM come from the germline V gene. The CDR3 consists of 15 residues. Trimming removed 11 bases from V and 0 bases from J, with 16 bases in between.

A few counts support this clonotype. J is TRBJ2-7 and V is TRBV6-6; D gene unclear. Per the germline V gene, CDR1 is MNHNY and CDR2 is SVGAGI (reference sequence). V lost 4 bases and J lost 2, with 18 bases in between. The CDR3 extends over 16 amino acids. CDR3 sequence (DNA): TGTGCCAGCAGTTCCTCTGGGCTGGGAACTACCTACGAGCAGTACGTC. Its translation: CASSSSGLGTTYEQYV.

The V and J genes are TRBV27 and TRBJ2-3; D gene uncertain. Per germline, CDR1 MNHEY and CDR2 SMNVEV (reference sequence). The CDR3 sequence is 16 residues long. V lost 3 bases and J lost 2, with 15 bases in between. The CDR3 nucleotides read TGTGCCAGCAGTTTGCGAAAAGTGAGCTCCACAGATACGCAGTATTTT. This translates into CASSLRKVSSTDTQYF.

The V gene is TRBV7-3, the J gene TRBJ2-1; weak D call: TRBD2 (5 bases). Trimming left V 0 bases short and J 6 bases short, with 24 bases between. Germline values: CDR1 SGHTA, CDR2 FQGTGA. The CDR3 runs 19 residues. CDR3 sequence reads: CASSLTADLRDISINEQFF. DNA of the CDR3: TGTGCCAGCAGCTTAACTGCGGACCTCCGGGATATTTCGATCAATGAGCAGTTCTTC.

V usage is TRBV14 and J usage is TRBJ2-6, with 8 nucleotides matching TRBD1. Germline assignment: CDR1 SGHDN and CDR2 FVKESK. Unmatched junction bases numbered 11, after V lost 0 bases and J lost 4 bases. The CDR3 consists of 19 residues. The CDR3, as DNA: TGTGCCAGCAGCCAAGACTGGGTGACAGGGGTAATCGGGGCCAACGTCCTGACTTTC. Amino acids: CASSQDWVTGVIGANVLTF.

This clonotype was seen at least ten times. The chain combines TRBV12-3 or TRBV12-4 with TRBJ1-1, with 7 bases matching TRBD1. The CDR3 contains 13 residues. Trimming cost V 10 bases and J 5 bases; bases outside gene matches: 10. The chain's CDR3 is CANRKGAMTEAFF. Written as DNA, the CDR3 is TGTGCCAACCGTAAGGGGGCAATGACTGAAGCTTTCTTT.

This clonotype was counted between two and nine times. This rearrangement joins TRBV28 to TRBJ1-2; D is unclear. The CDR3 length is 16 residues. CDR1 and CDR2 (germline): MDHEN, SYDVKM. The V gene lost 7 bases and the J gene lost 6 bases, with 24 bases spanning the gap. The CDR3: CASNNYVQRGSDGYTF. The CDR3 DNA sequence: TGTGCCAGCAACAATTACGTTCAGAGAGGGTCGGATGGCTACACCTTC.

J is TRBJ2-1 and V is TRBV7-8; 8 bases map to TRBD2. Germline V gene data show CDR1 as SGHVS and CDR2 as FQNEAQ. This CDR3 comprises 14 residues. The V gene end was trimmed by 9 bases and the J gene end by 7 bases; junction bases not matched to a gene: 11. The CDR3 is CASSPLAGTNEQFF. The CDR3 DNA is TGTGCCAGTAGCCCTTTAGCGGGGACGAATGAGCAGTTCTTC.

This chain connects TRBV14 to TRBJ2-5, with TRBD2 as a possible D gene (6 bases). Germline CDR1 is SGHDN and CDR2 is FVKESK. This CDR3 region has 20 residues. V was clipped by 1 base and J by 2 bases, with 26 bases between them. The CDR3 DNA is TGTGCCAGCAGCCAAGGGCGGGGCGCGCGGGACCCCCTTCCGCAAGAGACCCAGTACTTC. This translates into CASSQGRGARDPLPQETQYF.